One T cell receptor (beta chain) is described in this entry. Its antigen is still unknown. This specimen comes from a study of cytomegalovirus exposure and HLA in healthy donors. Study-level findings and limits: Highly shared variants forming one cluster were likely a sequencing artifact.

Vbeta (60) and Jbeta (13) primers were used in the PCR. Per the original data handling: In a later analysis, of some 80 million unique beta chains, about 10 million appeared in at least two donors. Produced via immunoSEQ multiplex PCR; TCRdb's table is partial and in-frame only. V, J and clone size were drawn from that table, and D and trimming were deduced from the DNA. The sample has about 180,000 clones, over 75% seen once. Donors sampled were nominally healthy, though unrecorded immune exposures were likely. The sample was PBMCs. The TCR comes from a woman in her 30s in good health and CMV-seronegative.

Here the CDR3 reads CASSEYGGDTQYF. Here the CDR3 DNA reads TGTGCCAGCAGTGAATATGGGGGGGATACGCAGTATTTT. V gene TRBV2 combines with J gene TRBJ2-3; D perhaps matches TRBD2 (6 bases). Germline loops: CDR1 SNHLY, CDR2 FYNNEI. CDR3 size: 13 residues. Trimming stripped 2 bases from V and 6 bases from J, with 9 bases between.